This TCR beta chain was observed in a study of shared clonotypes between healthy human individuals (dated by TCRdb to about 2020). About the full investigation: A few men and a couple of women, aged 18 to 49 years, made up the cohort. For each donor, CD4 naive and CD4 memory were each given three plates, CD8 naive was given two plates, and CD8 memory was given one plate. Blood TCR repertoires of about five healthy adults were deeply sequenced to estimate repertoire size and the extent of clonotype sharing between individuals. To increase sequencing depth and limit assay-specific biases, different laboratories used diverse techniques to prepare libraries and sequence TCR repertoires. Leukapheresis yielded between about 0.9 and 9.5 billion PBMCs per donor.

For the CD8 naive samples, CD45RO-negative cells were positively selected for CCR7, yielding a CD45RA+CCR7+ population from which TemRA cells were excluded. The donors were healthy, HIV-negative adults who had no recently reported acute infections or vaccinations. Only Caucasian adults living in Nashville, Tennessee, USA were represented among the donors. After blood collection by leukapheresis, PBMCs were isolated using Ficoll-Histopaque density gradient centrifugation and then cryopreserved in the vapor phase of liquid nitrogen. Analytical flow cytometry was used to check the purity and quantity of every magnetically sorted T cell population. Genomic DNA was isolated from every sorted fraction and measured by UV absorbance on a Nanodrop 2000c. To note about this clone: There is no known antigen for this receptor. Per-nucleotide qualities are absent, and no much larger clonotype sits a single base away.

V and J are truncated by 2 bases and 1 base respectively, leaving an intervening sequence of 18 bases. Based on the germline V gene, the CDR1 and CDR2 sequences are SGDLS and YYNGEE. Taken from cysteine to phenylalanine, the CDR3 has 17 residues. Only the CDR3 DNA is retained, 51 bases long and in frame from the first base. Using the deep immunoSEQ assay, TCR CDR3 regions were amplified from genomic DNA by multiplex PCR. Extracted genomic DNA from each cell subset was distributed evenly across all wells of several immunoSEQ 96-well plates, and each plate was treated as a replicate. Each replicate PCR for sorted subsets received around 200 ng genomic DNA, equal to about 30,000 T cell genomes. Purified libraries were quantified with a Qubit 3.0 fluorometer, sized on a Bioanalyzer 2100, and re-quantified with the KAPA Library Quantification kit. A separate single-read 150-cycle Illumina NextSeq 550 flow cell was used to sequence each immunoSEQ 96-well plate. Concerning the study's data processing: The immunoSEQ output contained only junctional sequences without quality scores, so filtering could not match that applied to full-length reads. To assign V/J genes and CDR3, sequences were annotated using PyIR, a Python wrapper for IgBLAST v1.9, with IMGT germline references. Reads were filtered out if the reads had weak V/J assignments (E-value above 1e-6), no CDR3, stop codons, out-of-frame junctions, or ambiguous translated residues. V3J clonotypes were defined as sequences sharing the same inferred V gene, J gene, and CDR3 amino acid sequence. The percentage overlap between two repertoires was calculated by dividing the number of shared unique clonotypes by the size of the smaller repertoire. Three approaches were used to assess repertoire richness: RTK rarefaction, the Chao1 estimator, and Recon v2.1 estimates of unobserved clonotypes. Generation probabilities for all TCRbeta clonotypes obtained by the gDNA method from a few donors were computed using OLGA. Held by TCRdb, this immuneACCESS table contains in-frame sequences only and omits some clones. Under half of the omission traces to an unresolved V gene where checked; the cause of the rest is unknown. The V and J calls and clone size are taken from that table; D and trimming were inferred from the DNA. A total of roughly 2,000,000 clones appear in this sample, around 96% of them only once. The ten largest clones represent 0.9% to 1.5% of the sample.

Study-wide findings and limitations: Naive subsets generally had larger estimated clonotype richness than memory subsets did. Compared with non-shared clonotypes, clonotypes shared by all four sorted-subset donors had higher generation probabilities. Based on pairwise subsampling, the degree of clonotype sharing among donors was expected to be affected by sequencing depth. The small number of donors limited the genetic and exposure-history diversity represented. Only blood was sampled, and tissue TCR repertoires likely differ from those in blood. Sharing across a few donors was observed for around 5% of naive CD4, less than 4% of naive CD8, around 2.5% of memory CD4, and about 0.39% of memory CD8 clonotypes. Incomplete sequencing was indicated by rarefaction of sorted-subset datasets, despite the large sequencing depth.

This chain joins TRBV9 to TRBJ1-1; the D gene is possibly TRBD1, with 5 bases matching. The TCR was taken from a man aged 18 to 30 in good health. The sample consisted of naive CD8+ T cells sorted from blood. Per the publication, the cell subset or site label means: CD45RA+CCR7+. The DNA reads TGTGCCAGCAGCGTGGAGGGAACCACAGGAACGAACACTGAAGCTTTCTTT. Translated, it gives CASSVEGTTGTNTEAFF.